This T cell receptor beta chain emerged from a study of identical twins. Study-wide points: Excess twin sharing in beta out-of-frame sequences was weaker. Compared with models, monozygotic twins showed more out-of-frame TCR alpha sharing. Among out-of-frame alpha sequences shared by twins, low generation probability occurred in excess.

The CDR3 contains 10 residues. Trimming stripped 5 bases from V and 2 bases from J, with 1 base between. This clonotype appeared many times. What it recognizes is unknown. In TCRdb, the 5' RACE reads were re-called with MiXCR into one record per CDR3 protein. The sample has about 150,000 distinct CDR3 sequences; approximately 3.5% are singletons. The rearrangement links TRBV12-3 or TRBV12-4 to TRBJ2-7, with D unresolved. The sample comprised memory T cells sorted from blood. The TCR was taken from a man between 18 and 29 years old in good health. The CDR3: CASSPYEQYV. The DNA for the CDR3 is TGTGCCAGCAGTCCCTACGAGCAGTACGTC.